These 25 T cell receptor beta chains share one sample of origin, sequenced in a study of blood T cells in healthy people across ages. Through a sample-barcoded 5' primer and a J-beta primer mix, a second PCR was run for roughly 6 to 11 cycles. TCRdb independently ran MiXCR on the 5' RACE reads; one entry per CDR3 protein. The table includes about 930,000 distinct CDR3 sequences, 25% to 35% detected once. The data were also submitted as part of a second study, on T cells of mothers and their children.

The material sequenced was blood. Receptor source: a middle-aged woman in good health.

This clonotype showed up just once. V is TRBV12-3 or TRBV12-4 and J is TRBJ1-1; D ambiguous. The length of the CDR3 is 11 residues. V dropped 7 bases and J dropped 4 bases, with 7 bases sitting between them. In DNA, the CDR3 is TGTGCCAGCATCAGTTTCACTGAAGCTTTCTTT. Amino acids: CASISFTEAFF.

The chain employs TRBV27 and TRBJ1-5; D not certain. The germline V and J ends were trimmed by 2 bases and 2 bases, with 7 bases remaining between them. The germline V gene has CDR1 MNHEY and CDR2 SMNVEV (reference sequence). This CDR3 spans 14 amino acids. CDR3 bases: TGTGCCAGCAGTTTAGTGGTGGGCAATCAGCCCCAGCATTTT. This codes for CASSLVVGNQPQHF.

The chain couples TRBV6-2 or TRBV6-3 to TRBJ2-1; 10 bases map to TRBD2. The CDR3 is 14 amino acids. Per germline, CDR1 MNHEY and CDR2 SVGEGT. J lost 7 bases, V lost 5 bases, and 5 bases had no gene match. CDR3: CASSPSGGVNEQFF. The CDR3 bases are TGTGCCAGCAGTCCTAGCGGGGGAGTGAATGAGCAGTTCTTC.

This clonotype was counted only a few times. This rearrangement joins TRBV14 to TRBJ1-1; D perhaps matches TRBD1 (5 bases). The ends were cut back, 3 bases at V and 7 bases at J, with 15 bases in the middle. CDR1 is SGHDN and CDR2 is FVKESK in the germline V gene. The CDR3 runs to 14 residues. CDR3 bases: TGTGCCAGCAGCCATCCTTCCGGGACGGTTGAAGCTTTCTTT. It translates to CASSHPSGTVEAFF.

This chain connects TRBV3-1 to TRBJ1-2; a weak D match, TRBD1 (6 bases). This CDR3 contains 13 residues. The germline CDR1 and CDR2 sequences are LGHDT and YNNKEL (reference sequence). Trimming shortened V by 4 bases and J by 5 bases, and 11 bases separated the two germline ends. The CDR3 coding sequence is TGTGCCAGCAGCCCCAGGGGCGAGTATGGCTACACCTTC. It is translated as CASSPRGEYGYTF. Full variable domain (outside the CDR3, taken from reference TRBV3-1 and TRBJ1-2): DTAVSQTPKYLVTQMGNDKSIKCEQNLGHDTMYWYKQDSKKFLKIMFSYNNKELIINETVPNRFSPKSPDKAHLNLHINSLELGDSAVYFCASSPRGEYGYTFGSGTRLTVV.

This clonotype appeared a few times. In nucleotides, the CDR3 is TGTGCCAGCACCGACAGAACCACTAGCACAGATACGCAGTATTTT. Its translation: CASTDRTTSTDTQYF. The chain uses TRBV12-3 or TRBV12-4 and TRBJ2-3, with a tentative D call TRBD1 (5 bases). V gave up 7 bases and J gave up 0 bases, with 14 bases separating them. The CDR3 loop spans 15 amino acids.

This clonotype occurred many times. CDR3 nucleotide sequence: TGTGCCAGCACCTTAAGGGGGCTTCACTATGGCTACACCTTC. Its protein is CASTLRGLHYGYTF. This sequence joins TRBV12-3 or TRBV12-4 and TRBJ1-2, with 7 bases matching TRBD1. J lost 3 bases, V lost 7 bases, and 8 bases had no gene match. The CDR3 sequence is 14 residues long.

This clonotype was found a few times. This rearrangement joins TRBV27 to TRBJ2-7; TRBD2 might be the D (6 bases). The CDR3 sequence is 14 residues long. The ends were cut back, 0 bases at V and 7 bases at J, with 13 bases in the middle. Germline V gene lookup returns CDR1 MNHEY and CDR2 SMNVEV (reference sequence). The chain's CDR3 is CASSLSPGVSEQYF. For the CDR3, the DNA is TGTGCCAGCAGTTTATCTCCGGGAGTATCAGAGCAGTACTTC.

The sample holds a few counts of this clonotype. The rearrangement links TRBV2 to TRBJ1-6; possibly TRBD1 for D (5 bases). Germline V CDR1 and CDR2: SNHLY, FYNNEI. The CDR3 runs 14 residues. The V end lost 3 bases, the J end lost 7 bases, and 10 bases lay between the germline ends. CDR3 DNA: TGTGCCAGCAGTGAGGGACGAGTAAATTCACCCCTCCACTTT. It specifies CASSEGRVNSPLHF.

The chain is built from TRBV20-1 and TRBJ2-1, with TRBD2 identical over 9 bases. V was pared by 5 bases and J by 6 bases, with 14 bases of the junction left unmatched. Germline loops: CDR1 DFQATT, CDR2 SNEGSKA (reference sequence). This CDR3 region has 16 residues. The CDR3 spells CSASRGGASLSNEQFF. CDR3 nucleotides: TGCAGTGCTTCGCGCGGGGGGGCCTCTCTAAGCAATGAGCAGTTCTTC.

This clonotype was counted a few times. The V gene is TRBV10-3, the J gene TRBJ1-2; maybe TRBD1 (5 bases). The ends were cut back, 3 bases at V and 8 bases at J, with 22 bases in the middle. The CDR3 loop spans 16 amino acids. The V gene's germline CDR1 is ENHRY and CDR2 SYGVKD. The CDR3 loop is CAISDPSGGGLGGYTF. The DNA for the CDR3 is TGTGCCATCAGTGATCCCTCGGGGGGTGGACTAGGAGGCTACACCTTC.

This clonotype was observed a few times. The CDR3 here is CASSHDPWSGGEGETQYF. Here the CDR3 DNA reads TGCGCCAGCAGCCATGACCCCTGGAGCGGGGGGGAAGGAGAGACCCAGTACTTC. The chain joins TRBV4-1 to TRBJ2-5; 10 bases align to TRBD2. CDR1 is MGHRA and CDR2 is YSYEKL in the germline V gene. Trimming took 3 bases from V and 4 from J; bases not matched to a gene: 14. CDR3 length: 18 amino acids.

The J gene is TRBJ2-1, the V gene TRBV3-1, with 8 bases lining up with TRBD1. V shed 3 bases and J 3 bases; nucleotides not matched to a gene: 7. CDR1 and CDR2 from the germline V gene are LGHDT and YNNKEL (reference sequence). The CDR3 totals 16 residues. The CDR3 sequence: CASSHLTGERYNEQFF. The CDR3 DNA sequence: TGTGCCAGCAGCCACCTGACAGGGGAACGCTACAATGAGCAGTTCTTC.

At least ten counts were recorded for this clonotype. V usage is TRBV6-5 and J usage is TRBJ2-1; 9 nucleotides agree with TRBD2. With V trimmed by 5 bases and J by 5 bases, 7 bases remained unmatched. The CDR3 is 15 amino acids. Germline V CDR1 and CDR2: MNHEY, SVGAGI. CDR3 amino acids: CASSRSGGKNNEQFF. The CDR3 DNA reads TGTGCCAGCAGTCGTAGCGGGGGTAAGAACAATGAGCAGTTCTTC.

About this clonotype itself: A read error may account for a junction end that differs from germline. The V call is TRBV27, the J call TRBJ2-4, with D possibly being TRBD1 (7 bases). This CDR3 comprises 13 residues. The germline CDR1 and CDR2 sequences are MNHEY and SMNVEV (reference sequence). CDR3: CASSLGRGDIQCF. In DNA, the CDR3 is TGTGCCAGCAGTTTAGGCAGGGGGGACATTCAGTGCTTC.

This clonotype was counted between two and nine times. V is TRBV14 and J is TRBJ1-1; weak D call: TRBD1 (6 bases). The CDR3 spans 13 residues. The ends were cut back, 4 bases at V and 7 bases at J, with 13 bases in the middle. CDR1 SGHDN and CDR2 FVKESK come from the germline V gene. As DNA, the CDR3 is TGTGCCAGCAGCCTGCGGGGGCCGGATGAAGCTTTCTTT. Its protein is CASSLRGPDEAFF.

This clonotype has only a few counts. V is TRBV7-2 and J is TRBJ1-5; D remains unclear. Trimming shortened V by 2 bases and J by 0 bases, and 8 bases separated the two germline ends. CDR3 length: 15 residues. Germline V lookup: CDR1 SGHTA, CDR2 FQGNSA. In nucleotides, the CDR3 is TGTGCCAGCAGCTTAATGGGGAATAGCAATCAGCCCCAGCATTTT. It is translated as CASSLMGNSNQPQHF.

In regard to this clonotype: One junction end disagrees with the germline gene, perhaps due to a read error. The chain couples TRBV3-1 to TRBJ1-1, with 9 bases aligning to TRBD1. CDR1 is LGHDT and CDR2 is YNNKEL in the germline V gene (reference sequence). There are 17 residues in the CDR3. The CDR3: CANSQGGGTGRNTEAFF. CDR3 coding DNA: TGTGCCAACAGCCAAGGGGGCGGGACAGGGAGGAACACTGAAGCTTTCTTT.

Turning to this clonotype: One end of the junction fails to match germline, which may point to a read error. The chain recombines TRBV6-6 with TRBJ2-7, with TRBD1 as a possible D gene (5 bases). This CDR3 is built from 13 residues. Germline V gene sequence: CDR1 MNHNY, CDR2 SVGAGI (reference sequence). The CDR3 is CAGRPTDSYEQYF. CDR3 coding DNA: TGTGCCGGCAGACCGACAGACTCCTACGAGCAGTACTTC.

V is TRBV6-1 and J is TRBJ1-6; D gene uncertain. CDR1 and CDR2 from the germline V gene are MNHNS and SASEGT. The CDR3 extends over 15 amino acids. With 3 bases removed from V and 6 bases from J, the gap between germline ends came to 12 bases. CDR3 sequence reads: CASSEASAVNSPLHF. The CDR3 coding sequence is TGTGCCAGCAGTGAGGCCTCAGCAGTTAATTCACCCCTCCACTTT.

The V and J genes are TRBV7-9 and TRBJ2-4, with a possible D match to TRBD1 (6 bases). The CDR3 length is 14 residues. V was cut by 1 base and J by 13 bases, with 17 bases left in between. CDR1 SEHNR and CDR2 FQNEAQ come from the germline V gene (reference sequence). This CDR3 is CASSLGGLEGEQYF. In DNA, the CDR3 is TGTGCCAGCAGCTTAGGGGGTCTTGAGGGGGAGCAGTACTTC.

This chain uses TRBV7-2 with TRBJ1-2; 9 bases align to TRBD1. The CDR3 length is 15 residues. Germline V gene sequence: CDR1 SGHTA, CDR2 FQGNSA. V gave up 7 bases and J gave up 4 bases; unmatched junction bases: 10. The DNA for the CDR3 is TGTGCCAGCACCCTTAGTACAGGGGGCAGCTATGGCTACACCTTC. This encodes CASTLSTGGSYGYTF.

The V call is TRBV4-3, the J call TRBJ1-6; D gene uncertain. Trimming shortened V by 8 bases and J by 8 bases, and 10 bases separated the two germline ends. CDR1 is LGHNA and CDR2 is YSLEER in the germline V gene. The CDR3 is 12 amino acids. Here the CDR3 reads CASGPRDSPLHF. The CDR3 nucleotides are TGCGCCAGCGGCCCCCGGGATTCACCCCTCCACTTT.

This clonotype showed up just once. The V and J genes are TRBV7-8 and TRBJ2-5; possible D gene TRBD2, 6 bases. The J call may be mistaken, given a closer DNA end match to TRBJ2-1. The CDR3 has 14 amino acids. Germline V gene lookup returns CDR1 SGHVS and CDR2 FQNEAQ. The CDR3 here is CASSPRTIQETQFF. CDR3 nucleotide sequence: TGTGCCAGCAGCCCACGGACTATCCAAGAGACCCAGTTCTTC.

This clonotype was observed at least ten times. This chain links TRBV15 with TRBJ2-1; TRBD1 or TRBD2 may be the D gene (5 bases each). V lost 7 bases to trimming and J lost 0 bases, with 13 bases between them. This CDR3 comprises 15 residues. Germline CDR1 reads LNHNV; CDR2 reads YYDKDF (reference sequence). In nucleotides, the CDR3 is TGTGCCACCACCAGGGACGCGAGCTCCTACAATGAGCAGTTCTTC. It yields the protein CATTRDASSYNEQFF.